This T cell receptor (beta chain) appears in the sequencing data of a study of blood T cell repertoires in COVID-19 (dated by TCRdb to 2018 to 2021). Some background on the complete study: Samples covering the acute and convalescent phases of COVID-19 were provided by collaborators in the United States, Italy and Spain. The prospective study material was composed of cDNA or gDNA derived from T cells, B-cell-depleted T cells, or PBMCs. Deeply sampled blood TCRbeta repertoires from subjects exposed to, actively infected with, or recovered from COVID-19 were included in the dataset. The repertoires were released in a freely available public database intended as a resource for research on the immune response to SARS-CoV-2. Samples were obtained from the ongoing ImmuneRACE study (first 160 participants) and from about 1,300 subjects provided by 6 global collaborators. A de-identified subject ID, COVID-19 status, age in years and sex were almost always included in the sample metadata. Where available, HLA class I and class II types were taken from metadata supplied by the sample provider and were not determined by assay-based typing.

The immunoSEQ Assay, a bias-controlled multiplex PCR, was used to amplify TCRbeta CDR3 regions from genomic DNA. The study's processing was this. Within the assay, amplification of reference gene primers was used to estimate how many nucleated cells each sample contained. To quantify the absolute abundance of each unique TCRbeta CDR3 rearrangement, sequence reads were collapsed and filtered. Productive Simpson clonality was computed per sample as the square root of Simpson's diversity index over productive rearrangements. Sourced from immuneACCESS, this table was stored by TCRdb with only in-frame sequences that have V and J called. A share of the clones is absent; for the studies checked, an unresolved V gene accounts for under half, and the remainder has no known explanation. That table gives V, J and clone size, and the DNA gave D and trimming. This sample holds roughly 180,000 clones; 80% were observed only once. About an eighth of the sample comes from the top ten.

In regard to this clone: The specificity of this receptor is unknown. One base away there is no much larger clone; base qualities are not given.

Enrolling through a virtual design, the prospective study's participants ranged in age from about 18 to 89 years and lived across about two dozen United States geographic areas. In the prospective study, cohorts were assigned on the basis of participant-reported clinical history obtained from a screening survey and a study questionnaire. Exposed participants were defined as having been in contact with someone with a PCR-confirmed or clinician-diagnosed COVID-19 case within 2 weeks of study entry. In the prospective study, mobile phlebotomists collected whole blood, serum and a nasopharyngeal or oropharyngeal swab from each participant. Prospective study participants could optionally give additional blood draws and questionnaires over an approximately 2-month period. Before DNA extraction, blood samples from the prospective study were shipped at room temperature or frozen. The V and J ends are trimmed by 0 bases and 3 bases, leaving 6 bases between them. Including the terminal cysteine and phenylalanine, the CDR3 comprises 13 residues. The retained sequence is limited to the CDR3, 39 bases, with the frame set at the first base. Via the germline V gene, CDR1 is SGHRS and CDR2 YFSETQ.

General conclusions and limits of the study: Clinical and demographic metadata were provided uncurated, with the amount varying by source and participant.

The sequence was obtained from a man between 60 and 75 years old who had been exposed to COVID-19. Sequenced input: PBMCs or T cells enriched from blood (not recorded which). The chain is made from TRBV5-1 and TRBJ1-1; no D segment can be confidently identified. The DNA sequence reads TGCGCCAGCAGCTTGGTCGGGGACACTGAAGCTTTCTTT. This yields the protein CASSLVGDTEAFF.